This T cell receptor (beta chain) came from a study of blood T cell repertoires in COVID-19. Study context: COVID-19 samples from acute and convalescent phases originated in the United States, Italy and Spain. T cells, B-cell-depleted T cells, or PBMCs supplied cDNA or gDNA.

The CDR3 sequence is 19 residues long. Trimming took 6 bases from V and 6 from J, leaving 30 bases between them. Germline CDR1 and CDR2: MNHEY and SMNVEV (reference sequence). Sequencing used immunoSEQ multiplex PCR; TCRdb keeps in-frame clones, though not all of them. The sample records 93,000 or so clones, 88% being singletons. The gene calls are TRBV27 and TRBJ2-1, with D tentatively TRBD2 (7 bases). Source material: peripheral blood. The sequence came from a human donor in a cohort sampled during active COVID-19. The CDR3 sequence is CASSKSEGGGVYATNEQFF. Here the CDR3 DNA reads TGTGCCAGCAGCAAGAGTGAGGGAGGGGGAGTATATGCTACCAATGAGCAGTTCTTC.